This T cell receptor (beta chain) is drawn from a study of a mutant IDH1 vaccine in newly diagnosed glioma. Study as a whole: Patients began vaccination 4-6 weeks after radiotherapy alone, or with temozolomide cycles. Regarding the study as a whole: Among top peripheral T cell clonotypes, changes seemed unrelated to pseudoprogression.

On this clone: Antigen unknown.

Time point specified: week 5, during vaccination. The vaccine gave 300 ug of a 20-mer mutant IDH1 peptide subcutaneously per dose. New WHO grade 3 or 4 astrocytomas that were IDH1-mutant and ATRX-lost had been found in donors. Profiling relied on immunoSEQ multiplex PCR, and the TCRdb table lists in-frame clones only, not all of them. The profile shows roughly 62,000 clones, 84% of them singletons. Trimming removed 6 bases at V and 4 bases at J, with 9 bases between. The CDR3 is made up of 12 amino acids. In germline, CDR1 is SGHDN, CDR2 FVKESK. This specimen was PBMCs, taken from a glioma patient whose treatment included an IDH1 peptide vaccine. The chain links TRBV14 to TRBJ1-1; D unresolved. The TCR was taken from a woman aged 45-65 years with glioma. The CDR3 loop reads CASRTLGTEAFF. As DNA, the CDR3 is TGTGCCAGCAGGACTCTCGGCACTGAAGCTTTCTTT.